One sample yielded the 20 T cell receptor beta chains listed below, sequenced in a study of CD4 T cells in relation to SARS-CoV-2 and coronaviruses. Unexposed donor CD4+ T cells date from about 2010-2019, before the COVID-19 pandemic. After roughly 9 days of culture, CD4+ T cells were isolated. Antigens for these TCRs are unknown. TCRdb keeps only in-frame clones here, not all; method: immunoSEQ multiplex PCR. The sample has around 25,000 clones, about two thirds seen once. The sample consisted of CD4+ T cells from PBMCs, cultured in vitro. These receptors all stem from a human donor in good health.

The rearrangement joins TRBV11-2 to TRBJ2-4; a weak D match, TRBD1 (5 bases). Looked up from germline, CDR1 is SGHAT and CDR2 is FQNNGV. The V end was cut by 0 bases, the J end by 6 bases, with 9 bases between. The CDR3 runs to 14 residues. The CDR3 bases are TGTGCCAGCAGCTTAGATCACCAGGGAAACATTCAGTACTTC. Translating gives CASSLDHQGNIQYF.

CDR3 bases: TGTGCCAGCTCACCGGACAGCAACTATGGCTACACCTTC. Amino acid sequence: CASSPDSNYGYTF. The V gene is TRBV18, the J gene TRBJ1-2; D possibly corresponds to TRBD1 (6 bases). The CDR3 runs 13 residues. Germline-derived CDR1 and CDR2 are KGHSH and LQKENI. The V end lost 3 bases, the J end lost 2 bases, and 7 bases lay between the germline ends.

The CDR3, as DNA: TGTGCCAGCAGCCCGCCCGGGACTCTCACAGATACGCAGTATTTT. It translates to CASSPPGTLTDTQYF. The chain uses TRBV7-2 and TRBJ2-3, with D perhaps matching TRBD2 (6 bases). CDR3 length: 15 residues. V was pared by 5 bases and J by 2 bases, with 14 bases between. Germline loops: CDR1 SGHTA, CDR2 FQGNSA.

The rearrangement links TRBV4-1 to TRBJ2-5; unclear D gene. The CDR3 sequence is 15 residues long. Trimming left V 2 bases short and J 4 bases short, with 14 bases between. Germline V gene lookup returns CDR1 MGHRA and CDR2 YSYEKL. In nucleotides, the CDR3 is TGCGCCAGCAGCCAAACTAACCTCTGGACAGAGACCCAGTACTTC. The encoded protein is CASSQTNLWTETQYF.

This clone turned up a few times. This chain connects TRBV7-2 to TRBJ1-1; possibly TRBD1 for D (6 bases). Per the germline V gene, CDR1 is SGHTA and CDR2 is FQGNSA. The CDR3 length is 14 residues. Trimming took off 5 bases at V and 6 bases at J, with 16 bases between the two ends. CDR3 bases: TGTGCCAGCAGCCAGCCGAGACAGGCGGCTGAAGCTTTCTTT. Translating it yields CASSQPRQAAEAFF. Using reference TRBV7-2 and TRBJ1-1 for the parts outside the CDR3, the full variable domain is GAGVSQSPSNKVTEKGKDVELRCDPISGHTALYWYRQSLGQGLEFLIYFQGNSAPDKSGLPSDRFSAERTGGSVSTLTIQRTQQEDSAVYLCASSQPRQAAEAFFGQGTRLTVV.

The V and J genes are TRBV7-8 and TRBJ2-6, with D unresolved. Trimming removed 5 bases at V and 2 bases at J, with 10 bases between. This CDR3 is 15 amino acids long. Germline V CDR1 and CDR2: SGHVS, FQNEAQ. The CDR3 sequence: CASSKEGPGANVLTF. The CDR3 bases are TGTGCCAGCAGCAAGGAAGGTCCTGGGGCCAACGTCCTGACTTTC.

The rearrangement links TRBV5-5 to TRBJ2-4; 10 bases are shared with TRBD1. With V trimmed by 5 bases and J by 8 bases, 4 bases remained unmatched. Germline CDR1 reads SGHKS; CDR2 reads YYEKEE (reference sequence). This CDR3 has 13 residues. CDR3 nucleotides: TGTGCCAGCAGGCCGACAGGGGGCCACATTCAGTACTTC. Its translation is CASRPTGGHIQYF.

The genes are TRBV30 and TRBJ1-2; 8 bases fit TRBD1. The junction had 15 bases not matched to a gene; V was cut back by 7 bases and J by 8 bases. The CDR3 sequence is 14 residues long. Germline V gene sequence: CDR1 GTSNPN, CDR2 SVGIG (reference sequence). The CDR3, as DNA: TGTGCCTCTACCAGGGACAGGAAAGGGCTCGGCTACACCTTC. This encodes CASTRDRKGLGYTF.

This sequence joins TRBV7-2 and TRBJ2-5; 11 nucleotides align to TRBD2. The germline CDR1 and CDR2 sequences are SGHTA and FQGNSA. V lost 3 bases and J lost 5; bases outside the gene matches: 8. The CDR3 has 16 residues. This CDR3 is CASSFLVAGGRETQYF. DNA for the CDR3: TGTGCCAGCAGCTTTTTAGTAGCGGGGGGGCGTGAGACCCAGTACTTC.

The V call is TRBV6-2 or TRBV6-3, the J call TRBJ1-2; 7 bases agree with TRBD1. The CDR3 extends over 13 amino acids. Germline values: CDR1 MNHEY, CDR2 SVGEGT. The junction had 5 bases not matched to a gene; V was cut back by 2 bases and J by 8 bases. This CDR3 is CASSYPGQRGYTF. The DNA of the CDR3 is TGTGCCAGCAGTTACCCGGGACAGAGGGGCTACACCTTC.

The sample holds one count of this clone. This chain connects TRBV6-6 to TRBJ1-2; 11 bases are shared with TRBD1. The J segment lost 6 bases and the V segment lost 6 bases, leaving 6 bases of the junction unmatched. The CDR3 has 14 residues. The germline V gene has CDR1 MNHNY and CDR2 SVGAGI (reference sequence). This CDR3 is CASREGQGVHGYTF. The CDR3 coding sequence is TGTGCCAGCAGAGAGGGACAGGGGGTCCATGGCTACACCTTC.

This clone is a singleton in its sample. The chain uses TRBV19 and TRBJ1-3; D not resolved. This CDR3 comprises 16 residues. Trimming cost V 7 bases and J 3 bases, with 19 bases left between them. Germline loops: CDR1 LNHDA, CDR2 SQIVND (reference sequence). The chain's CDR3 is CASTNGGSRSGNTIYF. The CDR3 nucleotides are TGTGCCAGTACTAATGGTGGCAGTAGAAGTGGAAACACCATATATTTT.

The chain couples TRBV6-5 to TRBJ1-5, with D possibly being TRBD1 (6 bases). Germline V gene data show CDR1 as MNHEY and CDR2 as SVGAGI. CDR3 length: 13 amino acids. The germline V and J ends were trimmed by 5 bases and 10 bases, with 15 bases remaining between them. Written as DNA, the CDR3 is TGTGCCAGCAGTAGGACAGCCGGGGAACCCCAGCATTTT. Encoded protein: CASSRTAGEPQHF.

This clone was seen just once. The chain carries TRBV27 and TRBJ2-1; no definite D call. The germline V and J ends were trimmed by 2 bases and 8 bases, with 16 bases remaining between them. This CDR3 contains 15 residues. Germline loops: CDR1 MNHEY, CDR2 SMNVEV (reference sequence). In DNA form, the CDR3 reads TGTGCCAGCAGTTTACGTCTACCCGTGGGCGATGAGCAGTTCTTC. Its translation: CASSLRLPVGDEQFF.

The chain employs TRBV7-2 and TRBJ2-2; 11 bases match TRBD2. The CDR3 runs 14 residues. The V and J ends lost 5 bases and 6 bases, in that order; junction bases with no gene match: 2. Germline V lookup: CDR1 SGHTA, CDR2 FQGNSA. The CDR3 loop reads CASSPLAGAGELFF. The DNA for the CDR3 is TGTGCCAGCAGCCCACTAGCGGGAGCCGGGGAGCTGTTTTTT.

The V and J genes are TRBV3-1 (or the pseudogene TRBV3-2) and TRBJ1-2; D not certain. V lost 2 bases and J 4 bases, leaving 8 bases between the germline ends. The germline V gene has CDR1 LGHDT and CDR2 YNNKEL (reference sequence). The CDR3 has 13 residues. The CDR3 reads CASSQSAFYGYTF. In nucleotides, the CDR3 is TGTGCCAGCAGCCAATCCGCATTCTATGGCTACACCTTC.

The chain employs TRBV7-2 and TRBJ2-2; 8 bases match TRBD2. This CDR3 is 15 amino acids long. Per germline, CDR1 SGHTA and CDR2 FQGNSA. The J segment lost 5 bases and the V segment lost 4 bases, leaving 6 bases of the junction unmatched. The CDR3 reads CASSSGTRGTGELFF. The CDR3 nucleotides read TGTGCCAGCAGCTCCGGGACTAGGGGGACCGGGGAGCTGTTTTTT. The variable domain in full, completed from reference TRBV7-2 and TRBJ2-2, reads GAGVSQSPSNKVTEKGKDVELRCDPISGHTALYWYRQSLGQGLEFLIYFQGNSAPDKSGLPSDRFSAERTGGSVSTLTIQRTQQEDSAVYLCASSSGTRGTGELFFGEGSRLTVL.

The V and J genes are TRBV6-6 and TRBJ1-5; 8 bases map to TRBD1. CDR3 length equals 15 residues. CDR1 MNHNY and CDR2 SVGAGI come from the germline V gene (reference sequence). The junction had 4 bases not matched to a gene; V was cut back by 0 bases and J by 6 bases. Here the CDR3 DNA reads TGTGCCAGCAGTTACTCGATGGACAGGGCTCAGCCCCAGCATTTT. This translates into CASSYSMDRAQPQHF.

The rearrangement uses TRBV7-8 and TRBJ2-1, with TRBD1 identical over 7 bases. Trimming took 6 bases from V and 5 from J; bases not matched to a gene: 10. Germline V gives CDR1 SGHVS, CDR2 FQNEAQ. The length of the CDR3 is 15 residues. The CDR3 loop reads CASSHRGSIHNEQFF. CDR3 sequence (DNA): TGTGCCAGCAGTCACAGGGGAAGTATCCACAATGAGCAGTTCTTC.

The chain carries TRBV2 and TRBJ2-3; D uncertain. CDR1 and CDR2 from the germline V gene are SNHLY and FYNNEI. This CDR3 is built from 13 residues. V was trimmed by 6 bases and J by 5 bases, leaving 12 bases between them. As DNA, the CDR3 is TGTGCCAGCAGCCTCCTGGGCGGAGATACGCAGTATTTT. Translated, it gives CASSLLGGDTQYF.